The 26 T cell receptor beta chains below were found in one sample sequenced in a study of spatial heterogeneity in lung cancer. TCRdb reprocessed the 5' RACE reads via MiXCR and lists one record per CDR3 protein. The sample contains 9,500 to 11,000 distinct CDR3 sequences, approximately 12% of which appear only once. Findings of the study overall: Counts of expanded alpha and beta TCRs within tumors tracked the tumor nonsynonymous mutation count.

Regarding time point: sample taken at primary tumor resection. No antigen is known for these receptors. Sample: lung tumor tissue, taken at surgery. These receptor sequences come from a male donor with early-stage non-small cell lung cancer.

In its sample, this clonotype ranks as medium-sized. The genes are TRBV5-1 and TRBJ2-7; TRBD2 matches 10 bases. The junction had 18 bases not matched to a gene; V was cut back by 4 bases and J by 2 bases. The CDR3 is made up of 19 amino acids. The V gene's germline CDR1 is SGHRS and CDR2 YFSETQ. DNA for the CDR3: TGCGCCAGCAGCAGAAGACCGGGACAGCCCGGGACTAGCGCCTACGAGCAGTACTTC. As protein: CASSRRPGQPGTSAYEQYF.

Ten or more counts support this clonotype. The chain couples TRBV2 to TRBJ2-1, with 9 bases lining up with TRBD2. There are 16 residues in the CDR3. Germline V gene data show CDR1 as SNHLY and CDR2 as FYNNEI. Losses at the gene ends were 3 bases for V and 6 bases for J; bases not matched to a gene: 9. Written as DNA, the CDR3 is TGTGCCAGCAGTGACACTAGACTAGCGGTTGTCAATGAGCAGTTCTTC. It encodes CASSDTRLAVVNEQFF.

This clonotype rates as medium-sized. The rearrangement joins TRBV19 to TRBJ1-2, with D uncertain. Germline lookup yields CDR1 LNHDA and CDR2 SQIVND (reference sequence). The CDR3 runs 12 residues. The V and J ends lost 5 bases and 10 bases respectively, with 14 bases between them. The CDR3 coding sequence is TGTGCCAGTAGTCCTACTATGTTCGACTACACCTTC. It codes for CASSPTMFDYTF.

In its sample, this clonotype is medium-sized. The CDR3 region is CASSLEWWGRQYF. CDR3 nucleotides: TGTGCCAGCAGTTTAGAGTGGTGGGGCAGGCAGTACTTC. The V and J genes are TRBV27 and TRBJ2-7; D may be TRBD1 (5 bases). CDR1 and CDR2 from the germline V gene are MNHEY and SMNVEV (reference sequence). V lost 2 bases to trimming and J lost 9 bases, with 14 bases between them. CDR3 length: 13 residues.

This clonotype has just a few counts. The chain has TRBV7-2 and TRBJ1-4; possibly TRBD1 for D (5 bases). Looked up from germline, CDR1 is SGHTA and CDR2 is FQGNSA. V was shortened by 5 bases and J by 5 bases, with 15 bases between the two germline ends. This CDR3 region has 15 residues. CDR3: CASSLQGTENEKLFF. CDR3 sequence (DNA): TGTGCCAGCAGCCTCCAAGGGACGGAGAATGAAAAACTGTTTTTT. Full variable domain (rest looked up from reference TRBV7-2 and TRBJ1-4): GAGVSQSPSNKVTEKGKDVELRCDPISGHTALYWYRQSLGQGLEFLIYFQGNSAPDKSGLPSDRFSAERTGGSVSTLTIQRTQQEDSAVYLCASSLQGTENEKLFFGSGTQLSVL.

This clonotype has ten or more counts. This chain uses TRBV27 with TRBJ1-2; 10 bases match TRBD1. The CDR3 is 16 residues long. CDR1 and CDR2 from the germline V gene are MNHEY and SMNVEV (reference sequence). V lost 4 bases, J lost 3 bases, and 8 bases stayed unmatched. CDR3 DNA sequence: TGTGCCAGCAGTTCCCGCGACAGGGGGCGCGACTATGGCTACACCTTC. Translation: CASSSRDRGRDYGYTF.

This clonotype occurred many times. This chain uses TRBV5-4 with TRBJ2-3, with TRBD2 identical over 11 bases. This CDR3 has 17 amino acids. Germline values: CDR1 SGHNT, CDR2 YYREEE (reference sequence). Germline trimming cut 0 bases from V and 3 bases from J; bases unmatched to any gene: 6. The CDR3: CASSLVLAGGGTDTQYF. The CDR3 nucleotides are TGTGCCAGCAGCTTGGTGCTAGCGGGAGGAGGGACAGATACGCAGTATTTT.

In this sample, this clonotype is medium-sized (0.01 to 0.1%). The chain employs TRBV29-1 and TRBJ1-1; D remains ambiguous. The germline CDR1 and CDR2 sequences are SQVTM and ANQGSEA. CDR3 length: 11 amino acids. Trimming took off 2 bases at V and 1 base at J, with 2 bases between the two ends. CDR3 DNA: TGCAGCGTTGAAAAGAACACTGAAGCTTTCTTT. Translating it yields CSVEKNTEAFF.

This clonotype was counted only a few times. The V gene is TRBV14, the J gene TRBJ1-2; D remains ambiguous. CDR3 length: 16 amino acids. V was trimmed by 4 bases and J by 4 bases, leaving 19 bases between them. Germline V gene sequence: CDR1 SGHDN, CDR2 FVKESK. This chain's CDR3 is CASSLNPGRAAYGYTF. The CDR3 DNA reads as TGTGCCAGCAGCCTCAACCCCGGGCGGGCCGCCTATGGCTACACCTTC.

The chain carries TRBV10-3 and TRBJ1-1; perhaps TRBD1 as D (5 bases). Trimming took 7 bases from V and 4 from J, leaving 13 bases between them. Germline V lookup: CDR1 ENHRY, CDR2 SYGVKD. This CDR3 spans 13 amino acids. CDR3 in DNA: TGTGCCATCACTGGGCCAGGGAGCACTGAAGCTTTCTTT. Encoded protein: CAITGPGSTEAFF.

By share, this clonotype counts as medium-sized. As DNA, the CDR3 is TGCAGCGTCGGGGGGCTAGCGGGTGGGACAGATACGCAGTATTTT. Amino acids: CSVGGLAGGTDTQYF. V is TRBV29-1 and J is TRBJ2-3; 8 bases are a match to TRBD2. V shed 6 bases, J shed 3 bases, and the junction held 11 bases outside the gene matches. Germline V gives CDR1 SQVTM, CDR2 ANQGSEA. The CDR3 contains 15 residues.

This clonotype came up many times. The chain joins TRBV2 to TRBJ2-1; 13 nucleotides match TRBD2. Germline trimming cut 8 bases from V and 9 bases from J; bases unmatched to any gene: 7. There are 14 residues in the CDR3. Germline V gene lookup returns CDR1 SNHLY and CDR2 FYNNEI. CDR3 coding DNA: TGTGCCAGCCTTGGGACTAGCGGGATGGGTGAGCAGTTCTTC. Translation gives CASLGTSGMGEQFF.

In this sample, this clonotype turned up many times. V usage is TRBV19 and J usage is TRBJ1-2; D not certain. The length of the CDR3 is 11 residues. Germline V lookup: CDR1 LNHDA, CDR2 SQIVND (reference sequence). Between the trimmed V and J ends, which lost 3 bases and 5 bases, there was a span of 4 bases. The CDR3 coding sequence is TGTGCCAGTAGTATCGGTTATGGCTACACCTTC. Protein sequence: CASSIGYGYTF.

By sample fraction, this clonotype is medium-sized (0.01 to 0.1%). The rearrangement joins TRBV27 to TRBJ2-3, with 12 positions matching TRBD2. With 8 bases clipped from V and 8 bases from J, the junction kept 8 bases outside the gene matches. Germline V gene data show CDR1 as MNHEY and CDR2 as SMNVEV (reference sequence). The CDR3 has 14 residues. CDR3 protein: CASRLAGGLATQYF. CDR3 coding DNA: TGTGCCAGCCGCCTAGCGGGAGGGTTGGCTACGCAGTATTTT.

This clonotype is labeled as medium-sized. CDR3 DNA sequence: TGTGCCAGCAGTTACGAAGCAAGCACAGATACGCAGTATTTT. Residues: CASSYEASTDTQYF. The rearrangement joins TRBV6-6 to TRBJ2-3, with D unresolved. Germline CDR1 is MNHNY and CDR2 is SVGAGI (reference sequence). Between the trimmed V and J ends, which lost 2 bases and 0 bases, there was a span of 6 bases. The CDR3 extends over 14 amino acids.

This clonotype occurred many times. The rearrangement links TRBV29-1 to TRBJ2-5; possible D gene TRBD1, 6 bases. Between the trimmed V and J ends, which lost 8 bases and 0 bases, there was a span of 10 bases. CDR1 and CDR2 from the germline V gene are SQVTM and ANQGSEA. The CDR3 is 12 amino acids. CDR3 amino acids: CSFRDNQETQYF. As DNA, the CDR3 is TGCAGCTTCCGGGACAACCAAGAGACCCAGTACTTC. The full variable domain, completed using reference TRBV29-1 and TRBJ2-5, is SAVISQKPSRDICQRGTSLTIQCQVDSQVTMMFWYRQQPGQSLTLIATANQGSEATYESGFVIDKFPISRPNLTFSTLTVSNMSPEDSSIYLCSFRDNQETQYFGPGTRLLVL.

This chain uses TRBV20-1 with TRBJ2-7; 7 bases are shared with TRBD1. V lost 3 bases to trimming and J lost 3 bases; unmatched junction nucleotides: 5. CDR3 length: 13 residues. CDR1 DFQATT and CDR2 SNEGSKA come from the germline V gene (reference sequence). DNA of the CDR3: TGCAGTGCTAGGGGACAGTGGGGCTACGAGCAGTACTTC. This codes for CSARGQWGYEQYF.

This clonotype is labeled as medium-sized (0.01 to 0.1%). This rearrangement joins TRBV11-2 to TRBJ2-2; a possible D gene is TRBD1 (6 bases). The V gene's germline CDR1 is SGHAT and CDR2 FQNNGV. V shed 1 base and J shed 6 bases, with 12 bases lying between them. This CDR3 spans 15 amino acids. The CDR3 is CASSLGQVVSGELFF. CDR3 nucleotide sequence: TGTGCCAGCAGCTTAGGACAGGTTGTTTCCGGGGAGCTGTTTTTT.

This clonotype was observed many times. The gene calls are TRBV12-5 and TRBJ2-3, with 8 bases aligning to TRBD1. CDR1 and CDR2 (germline): LGHNT, FRNRAP. Germline trimming cut 2 bases from V and 5 bases from J; bases unmatched to any gene: 3. This CDR3 region has 14 residues. CDR3: CASGLQGAGDTQYF. CDR3 sequence (DNA): TGTGCTAGTGGTTTGCAGGGGGCTGGAGATACGCAGTATTTT. Together with reference TRBV12-5 and TRBJ2-3, the CDR3 gives the full variable domain: DARVTQTPRHKVTEMGQEVTMRCQPILGHNTVFWYRQTMMQGLELLAYFRNRAPLDDSGMPKDRFSAEMPDATLATLKIQPSEPRDSAVYFCASGLQGAGDTQYFGPGTRLTVL.

This clonotype was seen repeatedly, ten times or more. V is TRBV20-1 and J is TRBJ2-3; tentative D call: TRBD2 (5 bases). The ends were cut back, 3 bases at V and 0 bases at J, with 13 bases in the middle. CDR3 length: 15 residues. The germline CDR1 and CDR2 sequences are DFQATT and SNEGSKA (reference sequence). The CDR3 DNA is TGCAGTGCTAGGGCGGGCGGAGCTAGCACAGATACGCAGTATTTT. Protein sequence: CSARAGGASTDTQYF.

This clonotype is categorized as medium-sized. The V and J genes are TRBV20-1 and TRBJ2-3; either TRBD1 or TRBD2 may fit D (5 bases each). The CDR3 spans 12 residues. From germline, CDR1 is DFQATT and CDR2 SNEGSKA (reference sequence). Trimming stripped 5 bases from V and 6 bases from J, with 12 bases between. The CDR3 sequence is CSAGGRLDTQYF. CDR3 bases: TGCAGTGCTGGGGGTCGCCTCGATACGCAGTATTTT.

This clonotype is categorized as medium-sized. The chain links TRBV7-8 to TRBJ2-5, with TRBD1 as a possible D gene (5 bases). V was shortened by 8 bases and J by 1 base, with 11 bases between the two germline ends. The CDR3 totals 13 residues. CDR1 and CDR2 from the germline V gene are SGHVS and FQNEAQ. For the CDR3, the DNA is TGTGCCAGCTCCGACAGCCCCCAAGAGACCCAGTACTTC. Encoded protein: CASSDSPQETQYF.

Judged by abundance, this clonotype is medium-sized (0.01 to 0.1%). The V gene is TRBV12-3 or TRBV12-4, the J gene TRBJ1-1; the D is unclear. The CDR3 is 14 residues long. Between the trimmed V and J ends, which lost 11 bases and 4 bases, there was a span of 20 bases. The CDR3 DNA reads TGTGCCTCCCAAGGGCTCCTCTCGGGCACTGAAGCTTTCTTT. Its protein product is CASQGLLSGTEAFF.

Within the sample, this clonotype is medium-sized. The chain is built from TRBV20-1 and TRBJ1-2, with 11 bases aligning to TRBD1. V shed 1 base, J shed 1 base, and the junction held 2 bases outside the gene matches. Germline CDR1 is DFQATT and CDR2 is SNEGSKA (reference sequence). The CDR3 totals 15 residues. The CDR3 DNA sequence: TGCAGTGCTAGAGGGGACAGGGGGGTTAACTATGGCTACACCTTC. Translating it yields CSARGDRGVNYGYTF.

In its sample, this clonotype ranks as medium-sized. The V and J genes are TRBV7-9 and TRBJ2-3; 7 nucleotides line up with TRBD2. Losses at the gene ends were 1 base for V and 2 bases for J; bases not matched to a gene: 6. Germline V gives CDR1 SEHNR, CDR2 FQNEAQ (reference sequence). This CDR3 is 16 amino acids long. The CDR3 loop reads CASSLGLAVDTDTQYF. CDR3 sequence (DNA): TGTGCCAGCAGCTTAGGTCTAGCGGTCGACACAGATACGCAGTATTTT.

This clonotype appeared a few times. V usage is TRBV12-3 or TRBV12-4 and J usage is TRBJ1-5; 8 positions agree with TRBD1. The V and J ends lost 6 bases and 5 bases, in that order; junction bases with no gene match: 6. CDR3 length: 14 residues. The CDR3, as DNA: TGTGCCAGCAGCCCTGACAGGGGACATCAGCCCCAGCATTTT. Encoded protein: CASSPDRGHQPQHF.